The rows below give T cell receptor beta chains drawn from one sample of a study of siplizumab effects on memory and regulatory T cells. Only in-frame clones appear in the TCRdb table, and some are missing; sequencing was by immunoSEQ multiplex PCR. Here the sample spans roughly 110,000 clones, around 93% being singletons. Input material: non-Treg CD4+ T cells sorted from blood. The source is a human donor in good health. Each CDR3 is given with its conserved first and last residue. A D gene is named only where the DNA matches it firmly. Clone size is not always given. Where it is, it says once, few, many or a class for expanded clones.

J gene: TRBJ1-1
clone size: .
D gene: .
V gene: TRBV19
CDR3 DNA: TGTGCCAGTAGTATTAACCGGAACACTGAAGCTTTCTTT
CDR3 protein: CASSINRNTEAFF

J gene: TRBJ1-6
clone size: .
D gene: TRBD1
V gene: TRBV7-3
CDR3 DNA: TGTGCCAGCAGTCGTGACAGGGCTTCACCCCTCCACTTT
CDR3 protein: CASSRDRASPLHF

J gene: TRBJ2-7
clone size: few
D gene: .
V gene: TRBV19
CDR3 DNA: TGTGCCAGTAGTATCGGGCAGAACCCCTACGAGCAGTACTTC
CDR3 protein: CASSIGQNPYEQYF

J gene: TRBJ1-4
clone size: .
D gene: TRBD1
V gene: TRBV27
CDR3 DNA: TGTGCCAGCAGTTTAAGACAGGGAAATGAAAAACTGTTTTTT
CDR3 protein: CASSLRQGNEKLFF

J gene: TRBJ2-7
clone size: .
D gene: TRBD1
V gene: TRBV6-6
CDR3 DNA: TGTGCCAGCAGTCCGACAGGGATTGGCGAGCAGTACTTC
CDR3 protein: CASSPTGIGEQYF

J gene: TRBJ2-4
clone size: .
D gene: .
V gene: TRBV5-1
CDR3 DNA: TGCGCCAGCAGCTTGGCCGGGGCAGGGAGAGAAAACATTCAGTACTTC
CDR3 protein: CASSLAGAGRENIQYF

J gene: TRBJ1-1
clone size: .
D gene: TRBD1
V gene: TRBV19
CDR3 DNA: TGTGCCAGTAGGGCGGACAGGTTGAACACTGAAGCTTTCTTT
CDR3 protein: CASRADRLNTEAFF

J gene: TRBJ2-7
clone size: .
D gene: TRBD1
V gene: TRBV2
CDR3 DNA: TGTGCCAGCAGTGAAGCGTCCGACAGGGTGTGGAGGCAGTACTTC
CDR3 protein: CASSEASDRVWRQYF

J gene: TRBJ1-1
clone size: .
D gene: .
V gene: TRBV7-2
CDR3 DNA: TGTGCCAGCAGCTTAGACCCGAACACTGAAGCTTTCTTT
CDR3 protein: CASSLDPNTEAFF

J gene: TRBJ1-6
clone size: .
D gene: TRBD1
V gene: TRBV10-1
CDR3 DNA: TGCGCCAGCAGTGAGCCCCCGCGGACAGGAGGTAATTCACCCCTCCACTTT
CDR3 protein: CASSEPPRTGGNSPLHF

J gene: TRBJ2-7
clone size: .
D gene: .
V gene: TRBV11-1
CDR3 DNA: TGTGCCAGCAGCTTCTCGGACAGCCCCGTGGGAGAGCAGTACTTC
CDR3 protein: CASSFSDSPVGEQYF

J gene: TRBJ1-1
clone size: .
D gene: .
V gene: TRBV7-3
CDR3 DNA: TGTGCCAGCAGCTTAGCGGGGGTCGGCACTGAAGCTTTCTTT
CDR3 protein: CASSLAGVGTEAFF

J gene: TRBJ2-3
clone size: .
D gene: TRBD1
V gene: TRBV7-3
CDR3 DNA: TGTGCCAGCAGCTTTGGACAGGGGACAGATACGCAGTATTTT
CDR3 protein: CASSFGQGTDTQYF

J gene: TRBJ2-1
clone size: .
D gene: TRBD2
V gene: TRBV25-1
CDR3 DNA: TGTGCCAGCAGTGAATTTGGTAGCGGGGGATACAATGAGCAGTTCTTC
CDR3 protein: CASSEFGSGGYNEQFF

J gene: TRBJ1-5
clone size: .
D gene: .
V gene: TRBV5-8
CDR3 DNA: TGTGCCAGCAGCTTGGTTCAGGGAGTGGGTCAGCCCCAGCATTTT
CDR3 protein: CASSLVQGVGQPQHF

J gene: TRBJ1-2
clone size: .
D gene: .
V gene: TRBV19
CDR3 DNA: TGTGCCACCCGAGGGACGGGTTTGGGTAACTATGGCTACACCTTC
CDR3 protein: CATRGTGLGNYGYTF

J gene: TRBJ1-2
clone size: .
D gene: .
V gene: TRBV27
CDR3 DNA: TGTGCCAGCAGTTTCGGCAGTAACTATGGCTACACCTTC
CDR3 protein: CASSFGSNYGYTF

J gene: TRBJ1-4
clone size: .
D gene: .
V gene: TRBV5-5
CDR3 DNA: TGTGCCAGCAGCCGGGGGGCGCCTAATGAAAAACTGTTTTTT
CDR3 protein: CASSRGAPNEKLFF

J gene: TRBJ1-3
clone size: .
D gene: .
V gene: TRBV5-8
CDR3 DNA: TGTGCCAGCAGTCCTGGGACGGTTTCCTCTGGAAACACCATATATTTT
CDR3 protein: CASSPGTVSSGNTIYF

J gene: TRBJ2-7
clone size: .
D gene: TRBD2
V gene: TRBV7-2
CDR3 DNA: TGTGCCAGCAGCTTAGAGCAGCGGGGCCCCTCCTACGAGCAGTACTTC
CDR3 protein: CASSLEQRGPSYEQYF

J gene: TRBJ2-7
clone size: .
D gene: .
V gene: TRBV10-3
CDR3 DNA: TGTGCCATCAGCGAAGACAGGATAGCATACTTC
CDR3 protein: CAISEDRIAYF

J gene: TRBJ1-1
clone size: .
D gene: .
V gene: TRBV11-1
CDR3 DNA: TGTGCCAGCAGCTTAGCAGGGATCATGAACACTGAAGCTTTCTTT
CDR3 protein: CASSLAGIMNTEAFF

J gene: TRBJ2-7
clone size: .
D gene: .
V gene: TRBV29-1
CDR3 DNA: TGCAGCGTTGCGAGGGGTGCCCTGATCGAGCAGTACTTC
CDR3 protein: CSVARGALIEQYF

J gene: TRBJ1-1
clone size: .
D gene: .
V gene: TRBV6-1
CDR3 DNA: TGTGCCAGCAGTGACAGGGGAGGGTTTGAAGCTTTCTTT
CDR3 protein: CASSDRGGFEAFF

J gene: TRBJ2-1
clone size: .
D gene: .
V gene: TRBV6-5
CDR3 DNA: TGTGCCAGCAGTCGACATAATCCCTACAATGAGCAGTTCTTC
CDR3 protein: CASSRHNPYNEQFF

J gene: TRBJ2-7
clone size: .
D gene: TRBD2
V gene: TRBV10-3
CDR3 DNA: TGTGCCATCAGTGTTAATAGCGGGGGGCTCGAGCAGTACTTC
CDR3 protein: CAISVNSGGLEQYF

J gene: TRBJ2-7
clone size: .
D gene: TRBD1
V gene: TRBV5-6
CDR3 DNA: TGTGCCAGCAGCGAACAGGGGAAGGGGCCCGAGCAGTACTTC
CDR3 protein: CASSEQGKGPEQYF

J gene: TRBJ2-1
clone size: .
D gene: .
V gene: TRBV6-6
CDR3 DNA: TGTGCCAGCAGCCAACAGGAGGGGCAGTTCTTC
CDR3 protein: CASSQQEGQFF